What follows are 28 T cell receptor beta chains derived from one specimen sequenced in a study of T cell changes during pregnancy in multiple sclerosis. Clones were sequenced by immunoSEQ multiplex PCR, and TCRdb holds only the in-frame ones, with some missing. This table holds approximately 52,000 clones, around 94% found once. Sequenced here: CD4+ T cells from peripheral blood mononuclear cells, sampled in the third trimester of pregnancy. The receptors were sampled from a female donor with multiple sclerosis, enrolled in a pregnancy study.

This rearrangement joins TRBV5-4 to TRBJ2-7; 11 nucleotides align to TRBD2. This CDR3 region has 16 residues. Germline lookup yields CDR1 SGHNT and CDR2 YYREEE (reference sequence). The J segment lost 4 bases and the V segment lost 4 bases, leaving 10 bases of the junction unmatched. In DNA, the CDR3 is TGTGCCAGCAGCGGTGGGGGACTAGCGGAGGTTTACGAGCAGTACTTC. As protein: CASSGGGLAEVYEQYF.

This clone is a singleton in its sample. The V gene is TRBV18, the J gene TRBJ2-1; no reliable D call. Looked up from germline, CDR1 is KGHSH and CDR2 is LQKENI. CDR3 length: 14 residues. V dropped 3 bases and J dropped 7 bases, with 13 bases sitting between them. The DNA of the CDR3 is TGTGCCAGCTCACCGGTAGTGTCCCTGAATGAGCAGTTCTTC. Encoded protein: CASSPVVSLNEQFF. The whole variable domain, remainder taken from reference TRBV18 and TRBJ2-1, is NAGVMQNPRHLVRRRGQEARLRCSPMKGHSHVYWYRQLPEEGLKFMVYLQKENIIDESGMPKERFSAEFPKEGPSILRIQQVVRGDSAAYFCASSPVVSLNEQFFGPGTRLTVL.

The chain uses TRBV10-2 and TRBJ2-5; 9 bases align to TRBD2. The junction had 9 bases not matched to a gene; V was cut back by 8 bases and J by 2 bases. Germline values: CDR1 WSHSY, CDR2 SAAADI. CDR3 length: 15 amino acids. The CDR3, as DNA: TGCGCCAGCCAGGGGCGGGAGGGGACTCAAGAGACCCAGTACTTC. Its translation: CASQGREGTQETQYF.

Only a few counts were recorded for this clone. V is TRBV6-1 and J is TRBJ1-1; D is ambiguous. Trimming took 1 base from V and 5 from J, leaving 11 bases between them. The CDR3 has 14 residues. From germline, CDR1 is MNHNS and CDR2 SASEGT. The CDR3 nucleotides read TGTGCCAGCAGTGAAGGAGGTGTGGAAACTGAAGCTTTCTTT. Translating it yields CASSEGGVETEAFF.

This rearrangement joins TRBV2 to TRBJ2-7, with TRBD1 as a possible D gene (5 bases). Between the trimmed V and J ends, which lost 8 bases and 3 bases, there was a span of 8 bases. Germline CDR1 and CDR2: SNHLY and FYNNEI. This CDR3 has 11 residues. The CDR3: CASSGNYEQYF. CDR3 coding DNA: TGTGCCAGCTCAGGGAACTACGAGCAGTACTTC.

The chain recombines TRBV5-4 with TRBJ1-4; perhaps TRBD1 as D (6 bases). CDR3 length equals 14 residues. V was trimmed by 3 bases and J by 8 bases, leaving 14 bases between them. CDR1 is SGHNT and CDR2 is YYREEE in the germline V gene (reference sequence). CDR3: CASSSRGAEEKLFF. The CDR3 nucleotides are TGTGCCAGCAGCTCCCGGGGGGCTGAAGAAAAACTGTTTTTT.

The chain recombines TRBV9 with TRBJ2-1, with TRBD1 identical over 11 bases. The trim removed 0 bases at V and 2 bases at J, leaving 4 bases unmatched. This CDR3 is built from 17 residues. Germline lookup yields CDR1 SGDLS and CDR2 YYNGEE. In DNA form, the CDR3 reads TGTGCCAGCAGCGTAGAGTCGGGACAGGGGGCCTACAATGAGCAGTTCTTC. Amino acids: CASSVESGQGAYNEQFF.

As to this clone: The DNA is left out, because the CDR3 cannot be placed on it with certainty; the CDR3 is given as TCRdb lists it. The V gene is TRBV4-1, the J gene TRBJ1-2. From germline, CDR1 is MGHRA and CDR2 YSYEKL. The CDR3 spans 14 residues, counting both ends. Here the CDR3 reads CASSPGTMATPSTF.

The chain has TRBV7-9 and TRBJ2-3, with 7 bases lining up with TRBD2. The CDR3 extends over 18 amino acids. The ends lost 1 base at V and 0 bases at J; junction bases unmatched: 10. Germline-derived CDR1 and CDR2 are SEHNR and FQNEAQ (reference sequence). In DNA form, the CDR3 reads TGTGCCAGCAGCTTAGGGGCGGGAGTAATCAGGAGCACAGATACGCAGTATTTT. Protein: CASSLGAGVIRSTDTQYF.

The V call is TRBV11-3, the J call TRBJ2-7; weak D call: TRBD1 (5 bases). Trimming removed 1 base at V and 5 bases at J, with 9 bases between. CDR3 length: 13 residues. Germline CDR1 and CDR2: SGHNT and YENEEA. For the CDR3, the DNA is TGTGCCAGCAGCTTAGGACAGCTCGACGAGCAGTACTTC. It yields the protein CASSLGQLDEQYF.

This clone was observed a few times. V and J are TRBV19 and TRBJ1-1, with TRBD1 matching over 8 bases. The length of the CDR3 is 13 residues. Germline loops: CDR1 LNHDA, CDR2 SQIVND (reference sequence). V lost 4 bases to trimming and J lost 7 bases; unmatched junction nucleotides: 5. Here the CDR3 DNA reads TGTGCCAGTAGTAAGGACAGGGTGGGTGAAGCTTTCTTT. Amino acid sequence: CASSKDRVGEAFF. The whole variable domain, filled in from reference TRBV19 and TRBJ1-1, reads DGGITQSPKYLFRKEGQNVTLSCEQNLNHDAMYWYRQDPGQGLRLIYYSQIVNDFQKGDIAEGYSVSREKKESFPLTVTSAQKNPTAFYLCASSKDRVGEAFFGQGTRLTVV.

The chain carries TRBV25-1 and TRBJ2-3, with D perhaps TRBD1 (7 bases). Germline V gene lookup returns CDR1 MGHDK and CDR2 SYGVNS. The CDR3 consists of 15 residues. Between the trimmed V and J ends, which lost 5 bases and 0 bases, there was a span of 12 bases. The CDR3 DNA reads TGTGCCAGCAGTTCGACAGGGAGGAGCACAGATACGCAGTATTTT. Translation gives CASSSTGRSTDTQYF.

V and J are TRBV5-6 and TRBJ2-5; 11 bases agree with TRBD2. Trimming took 4 bases from V and 1 from J; bases not matched to a gene: 9. Per the germline V gene, CDR1 is SGHDT and CDR2 is YYEEEE. The CDR3 totals 17 residues. CDR3 DNA: TGTGCCAGCAGCCCTCGACTAGCGGGAAGCCGCCAAGAGACCCAGTACTTC. Amino acids: CASSPRLAGSRQETQYF.

The chain joins TRBV19 to TRBJ2-1; TRBD2 aligns across 8 bases. Losses at the gene ends were 10 bases for V and 0 bases for J; bases not matched to a gene: 5. This CDR3 has 14 amino acids. CDR1 and CDR2 from the germline V gene are LNHDA and SQIVND (reference sequence). CDR3 sequence (DNA): TGTGCCACCGCGGGGGGCCTCTCCTACAATGAGCAGTTCTTC. It encodes CATAGGLSYNEQFF.

J is TRBJ2-1 and V is TRBV5-1, with TRBD2 matching 8 bases. This CDR3 spans 14 amino acids. The germline V gene encodes CDR1 SGHRS and CDR2 YFSETQ. Germline trimming cut 0 bases from V and 6 bases from J; bases unmatched to any gene: 2. CDR3 region: CASSLGTSSNEQFF. The DNA of the CDR3 is TGCGCCAGCAGCTTGGGGACTAGCTCCAATGAGCAGTTCTTC.

The chain joins TRBV18 to TRBJ1-5; 11 nucleotides agree with TRBD1. The germline gives CDR1 KGHSH, CDR2 LQKENI. The J segment lost 2 bases and the V segment lost 8 bases, leaving 5 bases of the junction unmatched. This CDR3 has 15 amino acids. The CDR3 loop is CASRTGGEGNQPQHF. CDR3 DNA sequence: TGTGCCAGCCGGACAGGGGGCGAGGGCAATCAGCCCCAGCATTTT.

This chain connects TRBV18 to TRBJ2-1; 10 positions agree with TRBD2. Germline CDR1 KGHSH, CDR2 LQKENI. The V and J ends lost 3 bases and 5 bases, in that order; junction bases with no gene match: 10. CDR3 length: 17 amino acids. In nucleotides, the CDR3 is TGTGCCAGCTCACCCTTTGGACTAGCGGAGCCCAACAATGAGCAGTTCTTC. Amino acid sequence: CASSPFGLAEPNNEQFF.

The genes are TRBV28 and TRBJ1-1, with 9 bases matching TRBD1. Trimming cost V 5 bases and J 4 bases; bases outside gene matches: 8. The CDR3 spans 15 residues. The germline CDR1 and CDR2 sequences are MDHEN and SYDVKM. The CDR3 DNA follows: TGTGCCAGCAGTCCATGGACAGGGGCAAGCACTGAAGCTTTCTTT. This translates into CASSPWTGASTEAFF.

CDR3: CAWSVGLAGGNEQFF. CDR3 bases: TGTGCCTGGAGTGTAGGGCTAGCGGGGGGCAATGAGCAGTTCTTC. The chain couples TRBV30 to TRBJ2-1; 11 bases align to TRBD2. Germline CDR1 and CDR2: GTSNPN and SVGIG (reference sequence). The CDR3 is 15 residues long. Trimming cost V 0 bases and J 6 bases; bases outside gene matches: 4. The whole variable domain, remainder taken from reference TRBV30 and TRBJ2-1, is SQTIHQWPATLVQPVGSPLSLECTVEGTSNPNLYWYRQAAGRGLQLLFYSVGIGQISSEVPQNLSASRPQDRQFILSSKKLLLSDSGFYLCAWSVGLAGGNEQFFGPGTRLTVL.

This chain uses TRBV18 with TRBJ2-1; D is perhaps TRBD2 (6 bases). The CDR3 has 14 amino acids. V lost 1 base to trimming and J lost 4 bases, with 8 bases between them. Germline lookup yields CDR1 KGHSH and CDR2 LQKENI. This CDR3 reads CASSPRGVYNEQFF. The CDR3 nucleotides are TGTGCCAGCTCACCACGGGGGGTTTACAATGAGCAGTTCTTC.

The chain links TRBV7-7 to TRBJ2-2; D is undetermined. The V gene lost 2 bases and the J gene lost 5 bases, with 6 bases spanning the gap. This CDR3 comprises 13 residues. Germline assignment: CDR1 SSHAT and CDR2 FNYEAQ (reference sequence). The CDR3 DNA reads TGTGCCAGCAGCTTATCGGTGACCGGGGAGCTGTTTTTT. Translation gives CASSLSVTGELFF. The whole variable domain, filled in from reference TRBV7-7 and TRBJ2-2, reads GAGVSQSPRYKVTKRGQDVTLRCDPISSHATLYWYQQALGQGPEFLTYFNYEAQPDKSGLPSDRFSAERPEGSISTLTIQRTEQRDSAMYRCASSLSVTGELFFGEGSRLTVL.

The chain uses TRBV5-6 and TRBJ2-3; 9 bases are shared with TRBD2. The V gene's germline CDR1 is SGHDT and CDR2 YYEEEE. The J segment lost 2 bases and the V segment lost 1 base, leaving 2 bases of the junction unmatched. The CDR3 loop spans 15 amino acids. The CDR3 sequence is CASSLSGGLTDTQYF. The CDR3 DNA reads TGTGCCAGCAGCTTGAGCGGGGGGCTCACAGATACGCAGTATTTT.

The chain is built from TRBV7-3 and TRBJ1-4, with a weak D call TRBD1 (6 bases). Trimming took 1 base from V and 3 from J, leaving 9 bases between them. This CDR3 contains 15 residues. CDR1 SGHTA and CDR2 FQGTGA come from the germline V gene. CDR3 DNA: TGTGCCAGCAGCTTAAGAGGGGGGGCTAATGAAAAACTGTTTTTT. Amino acids: CASSLRGGANEKLFF.

V usage is TRBV18 and J usage is TRBJ2-5; D ambiguous. Trimming took off 3 bases at V and 2 bases at J, with 13 bases between the two ends. CDR3 length equals 15 residues. Germline values: CDR1 KGHSH, CDR2 LQKENI. CDR3 nucleotide sequence: TGTGCCAGCTCACCGCCCCGTGCGGAGCAAGAGACCCAGTACTTC. This sequence encodes CASSPPRAEQETQYF.

The CDR3: CASSETGRRETQYF. The CDR3 coding sequence is TGTGCCAGTAGTGAAACAGGGAGAAGGGAGACCCAGTACTTC. This chain joins TRBV19 and TRBJ2-5; possibly TRBD1 for D (6 bases). Between the trimmed V and J ends, which lost 5 bases and 5 bases, there was a span of 15 bases. This CDR3 region has 14 residues. From germline, CDR1 is LNHDA and CDR2 SQIVND (reference sequence).

This sequence joins TRBV15 and TRBJ2-7; D not resolved. The CDR3 covers 12 residues. From germline, CDR1 is LNHNV and CDR2 YYDKDF (reference sequence). Trimming took 0 bases from V and 7 from J, leaving 7 bases between them. The CDR3 spells CATSRDFTEQYF. DNA for the CDR3: TGTGCCACCAGCAGAGACTTTACAGAGCAGTACTTC.

This chain links TRBV9 with TRBJ1-5; D not resolved. The CDR3 has 15 residues. Trimming took 2 bases from V and 0 from J, leaving 9 bases between them. Germline CDR1 SGDLS, CDR2 YYNGEE. The CDR3 bases are TGTGCCAGCAGCGTTGGAGGAGATAGCAATCAGCCCCAGCATTTT. Its protein is CASSVGGDSNQPQHF.

The V gene is TRBV7-8, the J gene TRBJ1-5; D is possibly TRBD1 (5 bases). The CDR3 consists of 13 residues. The germline V gene has CDR1 SGHVS and CDR2 FQNEAQ. Trimming took 1 base from V and 9 from J, leaving 10 bases between them. This CDR3 reads CASSLGQPGPQHF. The CDR3 DNA reads TGTGCCAGCAGCTTAGGACAGCCAGGGCCCCAGCATTTT.